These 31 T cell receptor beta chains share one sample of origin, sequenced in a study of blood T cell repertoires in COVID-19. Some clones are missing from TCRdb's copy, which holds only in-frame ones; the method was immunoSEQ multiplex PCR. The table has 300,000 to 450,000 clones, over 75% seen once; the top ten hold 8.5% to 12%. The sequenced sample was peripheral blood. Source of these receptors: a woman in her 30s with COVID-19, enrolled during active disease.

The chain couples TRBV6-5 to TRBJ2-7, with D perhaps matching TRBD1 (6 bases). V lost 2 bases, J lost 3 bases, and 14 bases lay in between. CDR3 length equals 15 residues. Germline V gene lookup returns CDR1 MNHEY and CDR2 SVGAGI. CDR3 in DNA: TGTGCCAGCAGTTACGGGCAGGGGAAATACTACGAGCAGTACTTC. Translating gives CASSYGQGKYYEQYF.

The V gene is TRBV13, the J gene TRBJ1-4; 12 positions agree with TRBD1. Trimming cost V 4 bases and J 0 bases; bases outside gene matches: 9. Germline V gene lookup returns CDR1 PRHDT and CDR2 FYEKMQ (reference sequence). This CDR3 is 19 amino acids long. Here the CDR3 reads CASSSSPGQGAATNEKLFF. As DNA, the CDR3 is TGTGCCAGCAGCTCGTCTCCGGGACAGGGGGCTGCAACTAATGAAAAACTGTTTTTT.

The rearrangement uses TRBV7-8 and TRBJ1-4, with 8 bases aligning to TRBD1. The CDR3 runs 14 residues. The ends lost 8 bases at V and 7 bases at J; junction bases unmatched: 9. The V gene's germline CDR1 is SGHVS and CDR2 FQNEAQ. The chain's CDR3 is CASGPTGGGEKLFF. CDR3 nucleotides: TGTGCCAGCGGACCCACAGGGGGAGGTGAAAAACTGTTTTTT.

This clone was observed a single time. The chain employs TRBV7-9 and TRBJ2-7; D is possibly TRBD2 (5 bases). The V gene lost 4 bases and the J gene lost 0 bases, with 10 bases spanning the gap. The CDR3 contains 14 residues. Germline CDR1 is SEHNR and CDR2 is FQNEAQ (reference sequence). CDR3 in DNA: TGTGCCAGCAGCTATAGCGCTAGCTCCTACGAGCAGTACTTC. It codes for CASSYSASSYEQYF.

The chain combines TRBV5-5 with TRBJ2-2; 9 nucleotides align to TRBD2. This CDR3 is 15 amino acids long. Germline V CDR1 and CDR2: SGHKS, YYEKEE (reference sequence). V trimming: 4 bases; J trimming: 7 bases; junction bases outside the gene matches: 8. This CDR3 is CASSPLAGVVGELFF. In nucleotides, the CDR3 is TGTGCCAGCAGCCCCTTAGCGGGAGTTGTCGGGGAGCTGTTTTTT.

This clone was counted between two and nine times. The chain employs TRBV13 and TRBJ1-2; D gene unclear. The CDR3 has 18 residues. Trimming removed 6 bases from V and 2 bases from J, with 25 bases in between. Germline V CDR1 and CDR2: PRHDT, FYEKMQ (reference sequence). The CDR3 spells CASSGPPLRTGENYGYTF. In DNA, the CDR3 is TGTGCCAGCAGTGGGCCTCCACTGAGAACCGGGGAGAACTATGGCTACACCTTC.

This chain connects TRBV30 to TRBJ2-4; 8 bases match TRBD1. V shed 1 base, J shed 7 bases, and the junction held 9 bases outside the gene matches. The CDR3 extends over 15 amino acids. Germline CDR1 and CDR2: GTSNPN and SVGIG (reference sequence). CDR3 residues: CAWSDDRGLSNIQYF. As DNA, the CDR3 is TGTGCCTGGAGTGACGACAGGGGACTTTCCAACATTCAGTACTTC.

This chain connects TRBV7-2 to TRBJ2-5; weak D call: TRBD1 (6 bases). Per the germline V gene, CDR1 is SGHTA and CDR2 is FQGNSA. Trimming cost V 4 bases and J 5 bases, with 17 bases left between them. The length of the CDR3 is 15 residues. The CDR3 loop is CASSSLDRLVETQYF. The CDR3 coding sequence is TGTGCCAGCAGCTCCTTAGACAGGCTCGTCGAGACCCAGTACTTC.

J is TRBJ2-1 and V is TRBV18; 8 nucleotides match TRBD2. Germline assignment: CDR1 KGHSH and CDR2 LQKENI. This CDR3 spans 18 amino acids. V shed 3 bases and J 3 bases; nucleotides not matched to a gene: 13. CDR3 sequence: CASSPLPGVAGLYNEQFF. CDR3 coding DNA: TGTGCCAGCTCACCCCTGCCGGGGGTAGCGGGACTCTACAATGAGCAGTTCTTC.

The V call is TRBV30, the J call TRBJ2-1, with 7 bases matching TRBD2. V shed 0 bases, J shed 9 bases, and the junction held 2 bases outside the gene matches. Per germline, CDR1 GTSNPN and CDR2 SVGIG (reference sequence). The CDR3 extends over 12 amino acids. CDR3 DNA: TGTGCCTGGAGTGTTGGCGGGGGTGAGCAGTTCTTC. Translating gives CAWSVGGGEQFF.

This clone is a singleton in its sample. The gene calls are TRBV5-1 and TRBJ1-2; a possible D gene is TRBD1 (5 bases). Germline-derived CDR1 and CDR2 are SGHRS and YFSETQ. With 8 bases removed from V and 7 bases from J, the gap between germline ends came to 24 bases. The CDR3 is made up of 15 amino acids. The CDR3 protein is CASTQYLGGPRGYTF. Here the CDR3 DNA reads TGCGCCAGTACCCAATACCTCGGGGGTCCGCGTGGCTACACCTTC.

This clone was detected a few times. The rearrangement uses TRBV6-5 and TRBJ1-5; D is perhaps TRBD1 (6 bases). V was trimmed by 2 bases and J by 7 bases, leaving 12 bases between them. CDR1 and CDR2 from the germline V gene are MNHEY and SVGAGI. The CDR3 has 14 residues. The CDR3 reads CASSYRGTRQPQHF. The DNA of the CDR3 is TGTGCCAGCAGTTACAGGGGGACCAGACAGCCCCAGCATTTT.

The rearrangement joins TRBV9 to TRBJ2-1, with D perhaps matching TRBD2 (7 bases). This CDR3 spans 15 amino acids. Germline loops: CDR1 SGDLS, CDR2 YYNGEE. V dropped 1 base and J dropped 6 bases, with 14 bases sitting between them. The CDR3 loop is CASSVIGGGGNEQFF. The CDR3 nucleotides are TGTGCCAGCAGCGTAATAGGGGGAGGGGGCAATGAGCAGTTCTTC.

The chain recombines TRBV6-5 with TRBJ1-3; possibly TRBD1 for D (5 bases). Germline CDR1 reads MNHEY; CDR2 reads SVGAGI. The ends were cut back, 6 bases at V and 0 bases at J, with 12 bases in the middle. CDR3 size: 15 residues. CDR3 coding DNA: TGTGCCAGCAGCCTACAGGCCCGCTCTGGAAACACCATATATTTT. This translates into CASSLQARSGNTIYF.

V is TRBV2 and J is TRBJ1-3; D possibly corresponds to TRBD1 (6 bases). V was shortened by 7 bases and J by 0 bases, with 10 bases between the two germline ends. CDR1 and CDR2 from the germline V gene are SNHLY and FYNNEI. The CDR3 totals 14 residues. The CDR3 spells CASTLTGSGNTIYF. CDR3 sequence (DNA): TGTGCCAGCACTCTGACAGGCTCTGGAAACACCATATATTTT.

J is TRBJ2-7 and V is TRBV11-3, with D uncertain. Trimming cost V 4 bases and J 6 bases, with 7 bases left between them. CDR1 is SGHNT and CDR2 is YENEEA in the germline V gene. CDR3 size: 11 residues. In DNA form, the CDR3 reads TGTGCCAGCAGCTCCGGTCCCGAGCAGTACTTC. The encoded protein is CASSSGPEQYF. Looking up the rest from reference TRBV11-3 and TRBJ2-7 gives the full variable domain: EAGVVQSPRYKIIEKKQPVAFWCNPISGHNTLYWYLQNLGQGPELLIRYENEEAVDDSQLPKDRFSAERLKGVDSTLKIQPAELGDSAVYLCASSSGPEQYFGPGTRLTVT.

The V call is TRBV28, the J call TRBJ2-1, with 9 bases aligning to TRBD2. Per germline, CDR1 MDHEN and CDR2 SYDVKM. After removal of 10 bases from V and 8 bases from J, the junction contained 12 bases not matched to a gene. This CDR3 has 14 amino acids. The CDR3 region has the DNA TGTGCCACCAGAGGGGCTAGCGGGACCGATGAGCAGTTCTTC. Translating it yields CATRGASGTDEQFF.

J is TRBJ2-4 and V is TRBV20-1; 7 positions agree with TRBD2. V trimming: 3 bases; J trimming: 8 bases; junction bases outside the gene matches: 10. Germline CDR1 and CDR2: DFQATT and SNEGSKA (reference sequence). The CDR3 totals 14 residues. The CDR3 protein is CSASLRGAGYIQYF. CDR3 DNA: TGCAGTGCTAGTCTGCGAGGAGCGGGATACATTCAGTACTTC.

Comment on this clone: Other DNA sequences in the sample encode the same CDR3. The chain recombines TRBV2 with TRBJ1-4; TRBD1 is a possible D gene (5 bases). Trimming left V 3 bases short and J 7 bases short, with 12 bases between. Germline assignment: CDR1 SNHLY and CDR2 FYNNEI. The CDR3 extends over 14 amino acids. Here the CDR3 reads CASSDGGTGEKLFF. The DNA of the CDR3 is TGTGCCAGCAGTGACGGCGGGACGGGTGAAAAACTGTTTTTT.

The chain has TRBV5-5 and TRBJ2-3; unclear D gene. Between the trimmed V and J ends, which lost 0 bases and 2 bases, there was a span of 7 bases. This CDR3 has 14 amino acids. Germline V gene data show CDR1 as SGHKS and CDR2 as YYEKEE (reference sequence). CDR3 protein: CASSLGPHTDTQYF. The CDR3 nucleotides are TGTGCCAGCAGCTTGGGGCCACACACAGATACGCAGTATTTT.

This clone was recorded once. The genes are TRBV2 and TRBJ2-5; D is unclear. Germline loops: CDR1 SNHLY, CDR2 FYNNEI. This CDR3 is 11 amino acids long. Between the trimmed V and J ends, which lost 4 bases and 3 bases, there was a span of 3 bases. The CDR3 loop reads CASSVKETQYF. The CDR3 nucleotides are TGTGCCAGCAGTGTTAAAGAGACCCAGTACTTC.

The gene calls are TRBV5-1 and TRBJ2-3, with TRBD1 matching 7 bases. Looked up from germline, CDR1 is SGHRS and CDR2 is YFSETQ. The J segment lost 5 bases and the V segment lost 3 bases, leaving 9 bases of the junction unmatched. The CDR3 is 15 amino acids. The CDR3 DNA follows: TGCGCCAGCAGCTCGACGGGACAGCCGGGAGATACGCAGTATTTT. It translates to CASSSTGQPGDTQYF.

DNA for the CDR3: TGTGCCAGCAGCTTAGCTTTCCAGGACAGACACGAGCAGTACTTC. Translated, it gives CASSLAFQDRHEQYF. The J gene is TRBJ2-7, the V gene TRBV7-2, with D possibly TRBD1 on 6 matching bases. The V gene lost 0 bases and the J gene lost 5 bases, with 14 bases spanning the gap. The CDR3 length is 15 residues. The germline gives CDR1 SGHTA, CDR2 FQGNSA.

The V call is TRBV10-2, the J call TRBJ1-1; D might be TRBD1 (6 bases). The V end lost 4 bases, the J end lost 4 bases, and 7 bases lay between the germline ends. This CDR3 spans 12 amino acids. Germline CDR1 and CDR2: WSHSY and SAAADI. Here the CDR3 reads CASSVGGTEAFF. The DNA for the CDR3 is TGCGCCAGCAGTGTAGGGGGCACTGAAGCTTTCTTT.

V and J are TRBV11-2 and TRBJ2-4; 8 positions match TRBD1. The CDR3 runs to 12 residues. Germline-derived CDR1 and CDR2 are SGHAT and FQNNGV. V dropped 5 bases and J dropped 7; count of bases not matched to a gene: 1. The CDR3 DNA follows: TGTGCCAGCAGCCGGACAGGGAACATTCAGTACTTC. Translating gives CASSRTGNIQYF.

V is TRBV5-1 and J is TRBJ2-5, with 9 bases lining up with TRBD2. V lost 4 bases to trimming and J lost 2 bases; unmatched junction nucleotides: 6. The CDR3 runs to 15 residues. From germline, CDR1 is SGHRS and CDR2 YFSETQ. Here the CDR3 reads CASSRAGGTQETQYF. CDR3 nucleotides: TGCGCCAGCAGCAGGGCGGGAGGGACGCAAGAGACCCAGTACTTC.

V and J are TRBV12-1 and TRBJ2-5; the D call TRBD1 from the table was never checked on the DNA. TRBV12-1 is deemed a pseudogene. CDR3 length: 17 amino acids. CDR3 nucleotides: TGTGCCAGCAGCTCGGACAGGCAATTACTCCACCAAGAGACCCAGTACTTC. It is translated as CASSSDRQLLHQETQYF.

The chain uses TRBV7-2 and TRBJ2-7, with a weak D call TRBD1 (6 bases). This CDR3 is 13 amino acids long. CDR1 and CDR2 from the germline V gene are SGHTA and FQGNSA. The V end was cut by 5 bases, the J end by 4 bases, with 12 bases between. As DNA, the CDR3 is TGTGCCAGCAGCACACAACAGGGTTACGAGCAGTACTTC. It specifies CASSTQQGYEQYF.

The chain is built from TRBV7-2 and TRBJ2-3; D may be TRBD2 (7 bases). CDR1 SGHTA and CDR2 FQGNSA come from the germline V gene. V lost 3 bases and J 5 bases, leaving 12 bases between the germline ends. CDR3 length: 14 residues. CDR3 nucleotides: TGTGCCAGCAGCTTTTGGGGGGGGCTAGATACGCAGTATTTT. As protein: CASSFWGGLDTQYF.

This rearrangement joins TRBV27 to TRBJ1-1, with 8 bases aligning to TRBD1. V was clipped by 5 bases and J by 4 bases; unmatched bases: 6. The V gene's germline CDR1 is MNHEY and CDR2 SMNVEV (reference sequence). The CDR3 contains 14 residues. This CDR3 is CASSRGRGPTEAFF. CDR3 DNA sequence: TGTGCCAGCAGTCGCGGCAGGGGGCCCACTGAAGCTTTCTTT.

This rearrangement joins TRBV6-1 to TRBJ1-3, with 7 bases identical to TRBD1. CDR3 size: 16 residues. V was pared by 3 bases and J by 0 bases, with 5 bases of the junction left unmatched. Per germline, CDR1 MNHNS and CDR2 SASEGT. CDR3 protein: CASSDGQADSGNTIYF. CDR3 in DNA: TGTGCCAGCAGTGACGGACAGGCCGACTCTGGAAACACCATATATTTT.